This T cell receptor beta chain derives from a study of blood T cell repertoires in COVID-19. Overall study: Whether acute or convalescent, the COVID-19 samples came from the United States, Italy and Spain. The analysed material was cDNA or gDNA that came from T cells, B-cell-depleted T cells, or PBMCs.

As originally analysed: Amplifying reference gene primers gave estimates of nucleated cell counts. The data were produced by immunoSEQ multiplex PCR, yet TCRdb's version contains in-frame clones alone and is incomplete. V and J calls and clone size are copied from that table; D and trimming were computed from the DNA. The sample has approximately 380,000 clones; 85% are singletons. The CDR3 length is 12 residues. V shed 4 bases and J shed 6 bases, with 10 bases lying between them. Per the germline V gene, CDR1 is MGHRA and CDR2 is YSYEKL. The sequence was collected from a woman younger than 35 with acute or convalescent COVID-19. The gene calls are TRBV4-1 and TRBJ2-7; TRBD2 is a possible D gene (5 bases). What was sequenced was peripheral blood. The DNA for the CDR3 is TGCGCCAGCAGCCCTACCGGAGGCGAGCAGTACTTC. Protein: CASSPTGGEQYF.